The entry below describes one T cell receptor beta chain. Its antigen is undetermined. PCR was performed a second time for 7 to 11 cycles using a sample-barcoded 5' primer and a J-beta primer mix. TCRdb re-analysed the 5' RACE reads in MiXCR, keeping a single row per CDR3 protein. The sample lists 550,000 to 600,000 distinct CDR3 sequences; less than 60% were seen once. Roughly 10 milliliters of peripheral blood were drawn from each donor. The sample belongs to a study of blood T cells in healthy people across ages. This CDR3 spans 14 amino acids. The V end was cut by 0 bases, the J end by 0 bases, with 6 bases between. Germline CDR1 is DFQATT and CDR2 is SNEGSKA (reference sequence). Study observations and caveats: The study regarded diversity estimates from one million T cells as underestimates.

V and J are TRBV20-1 and TRBJ2-4; D unresolved. Sequenced sample: blood. The origin of this receptor is an older man in good health. The CDR3 protein is CSAREGVAKNIQYF. The DNA for the CDR3 is TGCAGTGCTAGAGAAGGCGTAGCCAAAAACATTCAGTACTTC.